This passage covers 3 T cell receptor beta chains from one sample sequenced in a study of identical twins. From the 5' RACE reads, TCRdb called clonotypes with MiXCR, one entry per CDR3 protein. The table records 540,000 or so distinct CDR3 sequences, approximately 20% of them present only once. The data were also submitted as part of a second study, on yellow fever vaccine responses in identical twins.

Sequencing was done on a sample of CD4+ T cells sorted from blood. Receptor source: a woman younger than 30 in good health.

This clonotype was seen a handful of times. The chain couples TRBV5-4 to TRBJ2-1; either TRBD1 or TRBD2 may supply D (5 bases each). The germline V gene has CDR1 SGHNT and CDR2 YYREEE (reference sequence). V was pared by 7 bases and J by 0 bases, with 14 bases between. This CDR3 region has 15 residues. The CDR3 loop is CASGLWGSSYNEQFF. The CDR3 bases are TGTGCCAGCGGACTGTGGGGGAGCTCCTACAATGAGCAGTTCTTC.

The V gene is TRBV2, the J gene TRBJ2-1; 11 nucleotides match TRBD2. V trimming: 7 bases; J trimming: 9 bases; junction bases outside the gene matches: 2. This CDR3 has 12 amino acids. CDR1 is SNHLY, CDR2 FYNNEI, per germline. The chain's CDR3 is CASKLAGVEQFF. CDR3 DNA sequence: TGTGCCAGCAAACTAGCGGGAGTTGAGCAGTTCTTC. The entire variable domain, with the rest obtained from reference TRBV2 and TRBJ2-1, is as follows: EPEVTQTPSHQVTQMGQEVILRCVPISNHLYFYWYRQILGQKVEFLVSFYNNEISEKSEIFDDQFSVERPDGSNFTLKIRSTKLEDSAMYFCASKLAGVEQFFGPGTRLTVL.

The rearrangement uses TRBV7-9 and TRBJ2-2; D gene uncertain. Germline-derived CDR1 and CDR2 are SEHNR and FQNEAQ (reference sequence). CDR3 size: 16 residues. Trimming pared 0 bases from V and 0 bases from J, leaving 8 bases between. In DNA, the CDR3 is TGTGCCAGCAGCTTAGCGCTGGGGACGAACACCGGGGAGCTGTTTTTT. Protein: CASSLALGTNTGELFF.